These T cell receptor beta chains were read from a single sample in a study of cytomegalovirus exposure and HLA in healthy donors. Method: immunoSEQ multiplex PCR; TCRdb's copy keeps in-frame clones and lacks some. The sample holds 110,000 to 150,000 clones; about 75% are singletons and the top ten take 1.5% to 2%. The material sequenced was PBMCs. The receptors come from a woman younger than 45 in good health and CMV-seronegative. Each CDR3 is given with its conserved first and last residue. Fields, in order: V gene, J gene, D gene, CDR3 length, clone size, CDR3 protein, CDR3 DNA. A D gene is named only where the DNA matches it firmly. Clone size is not always given. Where it is, it says once, few, many or a class for expanded clones.

v_call: TRBV5-6
j_call: TRBJ1-2
d_call: TRBD1
cdr3_length: 14
clone_size: medium-sized
cdr3_aa: CASSSIGGANGYTF
cdr3_nt: TGTGCCAGCAGCTCAATAGGGGGCGCGAATGGCTACACCTTC

v_call: TRBV7-3
j_call: TRBJ1-1
d_call: -
cdr3_length: 13
clone_size: -
cdr3_aa: CASSLSRNTEAFF
cdr3_nt: TGTGCCAGCAGCTTAAGCAGGAACACTGAAGCTTTCTTT

v_call: TRBV6-1
j_call: TRBJ2-1
d_call: -
cdr3_length: 14
clone_size: once
cdr3_aa: CASIGQISYNEQFF
cdr3_nt: TGTGCCAGCATCGGACAAATTTCCTACAATGAGCAGTTCTTC

v_call: TRBV9
j_call: TRBJ1-1
d_call: TRBD1
cdr3_length: 13
clone_size: -
cdr3_aa: CASSVGQGGEAFF
cdr3_nt: TGTGCCAGCAGCGTAGGACAGGGGGGTGAAGCTTTCTTT

v_call: TRBV9
j_call: TRBJ1-1
d_call: TRBD1
cdr3_length: 16
clone_size: once
cdr3_aa: CASSVGGTGWDTEAFF
cdr3_nt: TGTGCCAGCAGCGTAGGTGGGACAGGGTGGGACACTGAAGCTTTCTTT

v_call: TRBV2
j_call: TRBJ2-1
d_call: -
cdr3_length: 13
clone_size: -
cdr3_aa: CASRTDSYNEQFF
cdr3_nt: TGTGCCAGCAGGACGGACAGTTACAATGAGCAGTTCTTC

v_call: TRBV6-1
j_call: TRBJ2-7
d_call: -
cdr3_length: 11
clone_size: -
cdr3_aa: CASSRLVEQYF
cdr3_nt: TGTGCCAGCAGCCGACTGGTCGAGCAGTACTTC

v_call: TRBV7-8
j_call: TRBJ2-1
d_call: TRBD2
cdr3_length: 17
clone_size: -
cdr3_aa: CASSAGTSGGPYNEQFF
cdr3_nt: TGTGCCAGCAGCGCCGGGACTAGCGGGGGGCCCTACAATGAGCAGTTCTTC

v_call: TRBV5-5
j_call: TRBJ1-3
d_call: -
cdr3_length: 15
clone_size: -
cdr3_aa: CASSFERGGGNTIYF
cdr3_nt: TGTGCCAGCAGCTTCGAGAGGGGAGGTGGAAACACCATATATTTT

v_call: TRBV9
j_call: TRBJ2-3
d_call: -
cdr3_length: 16
clone_size: -
cdr3_aa: CASSVGRVSSTDTQYF
cdr3_nt: TGTGCCAGCAGCGTAGGACGGGTCTCTAGCACAGATACGCAGTATTTT

v_call: TRBV25-1
j_call: TRBJ1-2
d_call: -
cdr3_length: 13
clone_size: -
cdr3_aa: CASRDTRGGGYTF
cdr3_nt: TGTGCCAGCAGGGACACCCGGGGAGGGGGCTACACCTTC

v_call: TRBV28
j_call: TRBJ1-5
d_call: TRBD1
cdr3_length: 18
clone_size: -
cdr3_aa: CASSTDRGSLDLSQPQHF
cdr3_nt: TGTGCCAGCAGTACGGACAGGGGGAGTTTGGATTTGAGTCAGCCCCAGCATTTT

v_call: TRBV11-3
j_call: TRBJ2-5
d_call: TRBD1
cdr3_length: 15
clone_size: -
cdr3_aa: CASSLGDREEETQYF
cdr3_nt: TGTGCCAGCAGCTTAGGGGACAGGGAAGAAGAGACCCAGTACTTC

v_call: TRBV7-9
j_call: TRBJ1-6
d_call: -
cdr3_length: 15
clone_size: few
cdr3_aa: CASSLAGDINSPLHF
cdr3_nt: TGTGCCAGCAGCTTAGCTGGGGACATTAATTCACCCCTCCACTTT

v_call: TRBV20-1
j_call: TRBJ2-5
d_call: -
cdr3_length: 11
clone_size: -
cdr3_aa: CSVAEQETQYF
cdr3_nt: TGCAGTGTAGCGGAACAAGAGACCCAGTACTTC

v_call: TRBV6-5
j_call: TRBJ1-1
d_call: -
cdr3_length: 13
clone_size: -
cdr3_aa: CASRIVVNTEAFF
cdr3_nt: TGTGCCAGCAGAATCGTAGTGAACACTGAAGCTTTCTTT

v_call: TRBV6-1
j_call: TRBJ2-5
d_call: TRBD2
cdr3_length: 13
clone_size: -
cdr3_aa: CASSQGLQETQYF
cdr3_nt: TGTGCCAGCAGCCAGGGACTACAAGAGACCCAGTACTTC

v_call: TRBV27
j_call: TRBJ1-1
d_call: -
cdr3_length: 14
clone_size: -
cdr3_aa: CASSFQGGTFETFF
cdr3_nt: TGTGCCAGCAGTTTCCAGGGTGGTACCTTTGAAACTTTCTTT

v_call: TRBV9
j_call: TRBJ2-2
d_call: -
cdr3_length: 13
clone_size: few
cdr3_aa: CASTPGGAGELFF
cdr3_nt: TGTGCCAGCACCCCCGGGGGAGCCGGGGAGCTGTTTTTT

v_call: TRBV10-2
j_call: TRBJ2-7
d_call: TRBD2
cdr3_length: 13
clone_size: -
cdr3_aa: CASRLAGAGEQYF
cdr3_nt: TGCGCCAGCAGGTTAGCGGGGGCGGGGGAGCAGTACTTC

v_call: TRBV6-6
j_call: TRBJ1-1
d_call: -
cdr3_length: 15
clone_size: -
cdr3_aa: CASSSPRGLNTEAFF
cdr3_nt: TGTGCCAGCAGTTCCCCCAGGGGACTGAACACTGAAGCTTTCTTT

v_call: TRBV12-5
j_call: TRBJ2-2
d_call: TRBD1
cdr3_length: 15
clone_size: -
cdr3_aa: CASGPRQGATGELFF
cdr3_nt: TGTGCTAGTGGCCCCAGGCAGGGGGCAACCGGGGAGCTGTTTTTT

v_call: TRBV29-1
j_call: TRBJ1-4
d_call: -
cdr3_length: 13
clone_size: -
cdr3_aa: CSVVEGGNEKLFF
cdr3_nt: TGCAGCGTTGTTGAGGGCGGTAATGAAAAACTGTTTTTT

v_call: TRBV2
j_call: TRBJ1-5
d_call: -
cdr3_length: 16
clone_size: few
cdr3_aa: CASSVRGASGNQPQHF
cdr3_nt: TGTGCCAGCAGTGTTCGGGGGGCCAGTGGCAATCAGCCCCAGCATTTT

v_call: TRBV27
j_call: TRBJ2-7
d_call: TRBD2
cdr3_length: 10
clone_size: once
cdr3_aa: CASGGGEQYF
cdr3_nt: TGTGCCAGCGGGGGGGGCGAGCAGTACTTC

v_call: TRBV9
j_call: TRBJ2-1
d_call: TRBD2
cdr3_length: 15
clone_size: -
cdr3_aa: CASSVTSGAYNEQFF
cdr3_nt: TGTGCCAGCAGCGTAACTAGCGGGGCATACAATGAGCAGTTCTTC

v_call: TRBV5-1
j_call: TRBJ2-1
d_call: -
cdr3_length: 11
clone_size: -
cdr3_aa: CASSIENEQFF
cdr3_nt: TGCGCCAGCAGCATCGAGAATGAGCAGTTCTTC

v_call: TRBV7-9
j_call: TRBJ2-3
d_call: TRBD2
cdr3_length: 15
clone_size: -
cdr3_aa: CASSLGTSGTDTQYF
cdr3_nt: TGTGCCAGCAGCTTAGGAACTAGCGGCACAGATACGCAGTATTTT

v_call: TRBV9
j_call: TRBJ1-1
d_call: TRBD1
cdr3_length: 19
clone_size: -
cdr3_aa: CASSPRQGANFFEAAEAFF
cdr3_nt: TGTGCCAGCAGCCCCCGGCAGGGGGCTAATTTTTTCGAGGCCGCTGAAGCTTTCTTT

v_call: TRBV27
j_call: TRBJ2-7
d_call: -
cdr3_length: 17
clone_size: -
cdr3_aa: CASSLSFTPGSSYEQSF
cdr3_nt: TGTGCCAGCAGTTTAAGCTTCACTCCGGGTAGCTCCTACGAGCAGTCCTTC

v_call: TRBV18
j_call: TRBJ2-7
d_call: -
cdr3_length: 15
clone_size: -
cdr3_aa: CASSPAGRKAYEQYF
cdr3_nt: TGTGCCAGCTCACCGGCGGGACGGAAAGCCTACGAGCAGTACTTC

v_call: TRBV5-1
j_call: TRBJ1-1
d_call: -
cdr3_length: 16
clone_size: once
cdr3_aa: CASSFDRGVLNTEAFF
cdr3_nt: TGCGCCAGCAGCTTCGACCGGGGTGTCCTGAACACTGAAGCTTTCTTT

v_call: TRBV6-1
j_call: TRBJ1-1
d_call: TRBD1
cdr3_length: 14
clone_size: -
cdr3_aa: CASSPGTEDSEAFF
cdr3_nt: TGTGCCAGCAGTCCCGGGACAGAGGACTCTGAAGCTTTCTTT

v_call: TRBV5-4
j_call: TRBJ2-1
d_call: -
cdr3_length: 12
clone_size: few
cdr3_aa: CASSLESREQFF
cdr3_nt: TGTGCCAGCAGCTTGGAAAGCCGGGAGCAGTTCTTC

v_call: TRBV6-6
j_call: TRBJ2-5
d_call: -
cdr3_length: 16
clone_size: few
cdr3_aa: CASSGSASAKPETQYF
cdr3_nt: TGTGCCAGCAGCGGTTCGGCTAGCGCCAAACCAGAGACCCAGTACTTC

v_call: TRBV6-5
j_call: TRBJ1-1
d_call: -
cdr3_length: 13
clone_size: -
cdr3_aa: CASRALEGTEAFF
cdr3_nt: TGTGCCAGCAGGGCCCTTGAGGGCACTGAAGCTTTCTTT

v_call: TRBV6-1
j_call: TRBJ2-7
d_call: -
cdr3_length: 14
clone_size: -
cdr3_aa: CASSDQAETLEQYF
cdr3_nt: TGTGCCAGCAGTGATCAGGCCGAGACACTCGAGCAGTACTTC

v_call: TRBV5-1
j_call: TRBJ2-3
d_call: -
cdr3_length: 14
clone_size: -
cdr3_aa: CASSLGTSTDTQYF
cdr3_nt: TGCGCCAGCAGCTTGGGCACAAGCACAGATACGCAGTATTTT

v_call: TRBV28
j_call: TRBJ2-7
d_call: TRBD1
cdr3_length: 15
clone_size: -
cdr3_aa: CASRESGTGTYEQYF
cdr3_nt: TGTGCCAGCAGGGAATCCGGGACAGGCACCTACGAGCAGTACTTC

v_call: TRBV5-1
j_call: TRBJ1-1
d_call: -
cdr3_length: 13
clone_size: -
cdr3_aa: CASSLGVNTEAFF
cdr3_nt: TGCGCCAGCAGCTTGGGAGTCAACACTGAAGCTTTCTTT

v_call: TRBV6-5
j_call: TRBJ1-1
d_call: TRBD1
cdr3_length: 13
clone_size: -
cdr3_aa: CASRYHTGEVAFF
cdr3_nt: TGTGCCAGCAGGTACCACACAGGGGAAGTCGCTTTCTTT

v_call: TRBV2
j_call: TRBJ1-2
d_call: TRBD1
cdr3_length: 12
clone_size: once
cdr3_aa: CASSRTLDRDLF
cdr3_nt: TGTGCCAGCAGCCGCACTCTGGACAGGGACCTCTTC

v_call: TRBV27
j_call: TRBJ1-1
d_call: -
cdr3_length: 14
clone_size: -
cdr3_aa: CASSLSSLNTEAFF
cdr3_nt: TGTGCCAGCAGTTTATCGTCTCTGAACACTGAAGCTTTCTTT

v_call: TRBV5-8
j_call: TRBJ2-2
d_call: -
cdr3_length: 15
clone_size: once
cdr3_aa: CASSLDGRSTGELFF
cdr3_nt: TGTGCCAGCAGCTTGGATGGGAGGAGCACCGGGGAGCTGTTTTTT